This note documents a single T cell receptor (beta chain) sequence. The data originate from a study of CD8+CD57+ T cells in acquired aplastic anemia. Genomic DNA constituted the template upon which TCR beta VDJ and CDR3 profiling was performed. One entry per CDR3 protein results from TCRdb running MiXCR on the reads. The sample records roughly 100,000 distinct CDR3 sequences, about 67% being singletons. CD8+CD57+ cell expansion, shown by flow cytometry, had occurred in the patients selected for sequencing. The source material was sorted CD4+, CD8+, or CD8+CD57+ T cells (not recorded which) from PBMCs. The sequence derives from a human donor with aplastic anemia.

The CDR3 here is CASSPPSNTEAFF. The DNA of the CDR3 is TGTGCCAGCAGCCCCCCGAGCAACACTGAAGCTTTCTTT. The chain recombines TRBV7-2 with TRBJ1-1; unclear D gene. Germline V gives CDR1 SGHTA, CDR2 FQGNSA. The CDR3 sequence is 13 residues long. V was cut by 5 bases and J by 2 bases, with 9 bases left in between. Drawing the rest from reference TRBV7-2 and TRBJ1-1, the complete variable domain is GAGVSQSPSNKVTEKGKDVELRCDPISGHTALYWYRQSLGQGLEFLIYFQGNSAPDKSGLPSDRFSAERTGGSVSTLTIQRTQQEDSAVYLCASSPPSNTEAFFGQGTRLTVV.